These T cell receptor beta chains were read from a single sample in a study of cytomegalovirus exposure and HLA in healthy donors. TCRdb keeps only in-frame clones here, not all; method: immunoSEQ multiplex PCR. The data contain just over 150,000 clones, under 75% of them singletons. Material for sequencing was PBMCs. The receptor source for this set is a man aged 35 to 55 in good health and CMV-seropositive. The CDR3 runs from the conserved cysteine through the conserved F or W. Fields, in order: D gene, V gene, clone size, J gene, CDR3 DNA, CDR3 protein. The D gene is left open where the match is weak. Clone size is stated in some rows and not others, as once, few, many or a class when expanded.

D: TRBD1
V: TRBV11-3
size: many
J: TRBJ1-3
DNA: TGTGCCAGCAGCCCAGGACAGGGTCCTGGAAACACCATATATTTT
CDR3: CASSPGQGPGNTIYF

D: TRBD1
V: TRBV4-1
size: few
J: TRBJ1-5
DNA: TGCGCCAGCAGCCAACCGGACAGGGTCTATCAGCCCCAGCATTTT
CDR3: CASSQPDRVYQPQHF

D: TRBD1
V: TRBV5-1
size: -
J: TRBJ2-7
DNA: TGCGCCAGCAGCACGGGACAGGGAGGGGAGCAGTACTTC
CDR3: CASSTGQGGEQYF

D: -
V: TRBV7-9
size: once
J: TRBJ1-4
DNA: TGTGCCAGCAGCCCCCGGGAGGGTGGTGAAAAACTGTTTTTT
CDR3: CASSPREGGEKLFF

D: TRBD2
V: TRBV5-6
size: once
J: TRBJ2-2
DNA: TGTGCCAGCAGCCGGCCGGGGGGAAGGGTAGGAACCGGGGAGCTGTTTTTT
CDR3: CASSRPGGRVGTGELFF

D: -
V: TRBV21-1
size: -
J: TRBJ2-6
DNA: TGTGCCAGCAGCAAAGGGCCCCGGGGGAACCGTGCCTCTGGGGCCAACGTCCTGACTTTC
CDR3: CASSKGPRGNRASGANVLTF

D: TRBD1
V: TRBV2
size: -
J: TRBJ1-6
DNA: TGTGCCAGCAGCGCCGGACAGGGTAAAAATTCACCCCTCCACTTT
CDR3: CASSAGQGKNSPLHF

D: TRBD1
V: TRBV2
size: -
J: TRBJ1-5
DNA: TGTGCCAGCACGGGACAGGGTCGACAGCCCCAGCATTTT
CDR3: CASTGQGRQPQHF

D: TRBD2
V: TRBV6-6
size: -
J: TRBJ2-7
DNA: TGTGCCAGCAGTTACCCGGCTAGCGGGGCCTACGAGCAGTACTTC
CDR3: CASSYPASGAYEQYF

D: TRBD1
V: TRBV11-3
size: -
J: TRBJ2-1
DNA: TGTGCCAGCAGCGGCAGGGGGTCTGAGCAGTTCTTC
CDR3: CASSGRGSEQFF

D: TRBD1
V: TRBV7-9
size: -
J: TRBJ1-1
DNA: TGTGCCAGCAGCTTATATGGGACAGCGAACACTGAAGCTTTCTTT
CDR3: CASSLYGTANTEAFF

D: -
V: TRBV19
size: -
J: TRBJ1-2
DNA: TGTGCCAGTAGTACCCCGCGAGGAGGGGATAACTATGGCTACACCTTC
CDR3: CASSTPRGGDNYGYTF

D: -
V: TRBV6-5
size: -
J: TRBJ2-1
DNA: TGTGCCAGCAGCCCTTCAGGCCAGTCCTACAATGAGCAGTTCTTC
CDR3: CASSPSGQSYNEQFF

D: -
V: TRBV27
size: -
J: TRBJ2-2
DNA: TGTGCCACCGGACACCCCGGGGAGCTGTTTTTT
CDR3: CATGHPGELFF

D: -
V: TRBV6-5
size: -
J: TRBJ1-2
DNA: TGTGCCAGCAGTTACCCCGGGGGTGGCTACACCTTC
CDR3: CASSYPGGGYTF

D: -
V: TRBV5-8
size: once
J: TRBJ1-2
DNA: TGTGCCAGCAGCCCGGGAGGCCGGGGCTATGGCTACACCTTC
CDR3: CASSPGGRGYGYTF

D: TRBD1
V: TRBV5-1
size: -
J: TRBJ1-1
DNA: TGCGCCAGTGGACAGGGGACCGCTGAAGCTTTCTTT
CDR3: CASGQGTAEAFF

D: TRBD1
V: TRBV4-3
size: -
J: TRBJ1-2
DNA: TGCGCCAGCAGCCAAGAGGCAGGGGGGCATGGCTACACCTTC
CDR3: CASSQEAGGHGYTF